The 13 T cell receptor beta chains reported below all come from one sample, sequenced in a study of OX40 agonist ivuxolimab in advanced cancers. The assay was immunoSEQ multiplex PCR, and TCRdb's table has in-frame clones only and misses some. The sample records 50,000 or so clones, 85% being singletons. The sample here was CD4+ or CD8+ T cells sorted from blood, taken in a trial of the OX40 agonist ivuxolimab. These receptors originate from an adult with an advanced solid tumor such as melanoma, head and neck, liver or kidney cancer.

V is TRBV11-2 and J is TRBJ2-1, with D perhaps given as TRBD1 or TRBD2 (5 bases each). Germline CDR1 is SGHAT and CDR2 is FQNNGV. CDR3 length: 15 residues. Trimming removed 5 bases at V and 10 bases at J, with 21 bases between. CDR3 loop: CASSEDLSLSGEQFF. CDR3 nucleotide sequence: TGTGCCAGCAGCGAGGACTTGTCCTTATCAGGGGAGCAGTTCTTC.

The chain uses TRBV19 and TRBJ2-3; D is possibly TRBD1 or TRBD2 (5 bases each). Trimming stripped 6 bases from V and 2 bases from J, with 18 bases between. CDR3 length: 16 residues. The germline CDR1 and CDR2 sequences are LNHDA and SQIVND (reference sequence). DNA of the CDR3: TGTGCCAGTAGCCCATGGGACGATCGAGTCACAGATACGCAGTATTTT. Translated, it gives CASSPWDDRVTDTQYF.

This clone was counted at least ten times. This chain uses TRBV11-3 with TRBJ1-4, with D possibly matching TRBD1 (5 bases). The germline CDR1 and CDR2 sequences are SGHNT and YENEEA. V lost 4 bases to trimming and J lost 0 bases, with 21 bases between them. The length of the CDR3 is 19 residues. The CDR3 region is CASSSVNYRTPATNEKLFF. CDR3 nucleotide sequence: TGTGCCAGCAGCTCCGTTAACTACAGGACACCCGCAACTAATGAAAAACTGTTTTTT.

The rearrangement uses TRBV9 and TRBJ1-2, with TRBD1 identical over 7 bases. Losses at the gene ends were 4 bases for V and 5 bases for J; bases not matched to a gene: 23. CDR3 length: 19 amino acids. CDR1 SGDLS and CDR2 YYNGEE come from the germline V gene. CDR3 protein: CASSTNPRDSTRESYGYTF. CDR3 nucleotide sequence: TGTGCCAGCAGCACCAACCCCCGGGACAGCACTAGGGAGTCGTATGGCTACACCTTC.

The chain combines TRBV4-3 with TRBJ2-3; perhaps D is TRBD1 or TRBD2 (5 bases each). Germline CDR1 reads LGHNA; CDR2 reads YSLEER. Trimming removed 0 bases from V and 2 bases from J, with 18 bases in between. CDR3 length equals 18 residues. CDR3 sequence: CASSQEPPGGRSTDTQYF. The DNA of the CDR3 is TGCGCCAGCAGCCAAGAACCCCCTGGGGGAAGATCCACAGATACGCAGTATTTT.

The chain recombines TRBV7-2 with TRBJ1-1, with D unclear. Trimming pared 0 bases from V and 3 bases from J, leaving 5 bases between. The CDR3 runs 13 residues. Germline CDR1 and CDR2: SGHTA and FQGNSA. The CDR3 bases are TGTGCCAGCAGCTTAGCGATCGACACTGAAGCTTTCTTT. Its protein product is CASSLAIDTEAFF.

In nucleotides, the CDR3 is TGTGCCAGCAGCGCCCCGGACAGGGGGCTCCAAGAGACCCAGTACTTC. Amino acid sequence: CASSAPDRGLQETQYF. The chain joins TRBV7-2 to TRBJ2-5; TRBD1 agrees at 11 bases. The CDR3 is 16 residues long. Germline values: CDR1 SGHTA, CDR2 FQGNSA. V lost 5 bases and J lost 1; bases outside the gene matches: 6.

V gene TRBV27 combines with J gene TRBJ1-1, with D possibly being TRBD1 (5 bases). Trimming left V 7 bases short and J 2 bases short, with 14 bases between. From germline, CDR1 is MNHEY and CDR2 SMNVEV (reference sequence). The CDR3 consists of 14 residues. This CDR3 reads CASTPGGGNTEAFF. As DNA, the CDR3 is TGTGCCAGCACCCCGGGGGGGGGTAACACTGAAGCTTTCTTT.

The rearrangement links TRBV11-3 to TRBJ2-7, with D perhaps matching TRBD2 (6 bases). Germline V gives CDR1 SGHNT, CDR2 YENEEA. The CDR3 is made up of 16 amino acids. The ends were cut back, 2 bases at V and 3 bases at J, with 17 bases in the middle. This CDR3 is CASSLSWRGRNYEQYV. CDR3 sequence (DNA): TGTGCCAGCAGCTTAAGTTGGAGGGGCAGGAACTACGAGCAGTACGTC.

This chain links TRBV5-1 with TRBJ1-1; D unresolved. With 2 bases removed from V and 1 base from J, the gap between germline ends came to 12 bases. Looked up from germline, CDR1 is SGHRS and CDR2 is YFSETQ. This CDR3 region has 15 residues. This chain's CDR3 is CASSLFNSPNTEAFF. The DNA for the CDR3 is TGCGCCAGCAGCTTATTCAACTCACCGAACACTGAAGCTTTCTTT.

The chain employs TRBV4-3 and TRBJ2-1, with 7 bases lining up with TRBD2. From germline, CDR1 is LGHNA and CDR2 YSLEER. The length of the CDR3 is 16 residues. The V gene end was trimmed by 0 bases and the J gene end by 3 bases; junction bases not matched to a gene: 5. CDR3: CASSQDFQRGYNEQFF. For the CDR3, the DNA is TGCGCCAGCAGCCAAGATTTCCAGCGGGGCTACAATGAGCAGTTCTTC.

The chain has TRBV7-8 and TRBJ2-7; no reliable D call. The V gene lost 1 base and the J gene lost 2 bases, with 6 bases spanning the gap. Germline V lookup: CDR1 SGHVS, CDR2 FQNEAQ. This CDR3 contains 13 residues. The CDR3 nucleotides read TGTGCCAGCAGCTTAGGGACGGCCTACGAGCAGTACGTC. This encodes CASSLGTAYEQYV.

The chain carries TRBV15 and TRBJ1-2; TRBD1 might be the D (6 bases). V lost 6 bases to trimming and J lost 6 bases, with 11 bases between them. CDR1 LNHNV and CDR2 YYDKDF come from the germline V gene (reference sequence). The CDR3 loop spans 12 amino acids. CDR3 amino acids: CATRGRGNGYTF. The CDR3 region has the DNA TGTGCCACCAGGGGCAGGGGAAATGGCTACACCTTC.